These 26 T cell receptor beta chains were all obtained from the same sample, sequenced in a study of T cell responses to AZD1222 COVID-19 vaccine (dated by TCRdb to about 2021). The method behind the library was the immunoSEQ multiplex PCR assay. TCRdb obtained this table from immuneACCESS and retained in-frame rearrangements with V and J assigned. These tables miss some clones; where compared with another copy, unresolved V genes account for less than half of the shortfall, and the remainder is unexplained. In this sample the table shows about 140,000 clones, around 90% of which occur a single time. The ten largest make up approximately 4.7% of the sample. This specimen's time point label, per the study, means: baseline before first vaccination. This specimen was peripheral blood, taken on day 0 of AZD1222 vaccination. Every receptor here comes from an adult in good health.

The chain carries TRBV27 and TRBJ2-1; 15 bases map to TRBD2. The J segment lost 14 bases and the V segment lost 9 bases, leaving 11 bases of the junction unmatched. This CDR3 contains 14 residues. Germline CDR1 reads MNHEY; CDR2 reads SMNVEV (reference sequence). In DNA, the CDR3 is TGTGCCAGTAAACCGGGACTAGCGGGGGGCCGAGAGTTCTTC. Encoded protein: CASKPGLAGGREFF.

The chain is built from TRBV7-8 and TRBJ2-7, with TRBD2 identical over 10 bases. The ends lost 4 bases at V and 4 bases at J; junction bases unmatched: 7. This CDR3 comprises 15 residues. Germline loops: CDR1 SGHVS, CDR2 FQNEAQ. For the CDR3, the DNA is TGTGCCAGCAGCTCCGGGACTAGCGAGGGATACGAGCAGTACTTC. It yields the protein CASSSGTSEGYEQYF.

This clone was recorded a few times. CDR3 DNA sequence: TGTGCCAGCAGCTTGGACAGGGGGTCGCAGTTCTTC. The encoded protein is CASSLDRGSQFF. The chain uses TRBV5-6 and TRBJ2-1, with TRBD1 identical over 8 bases. The CDR3 has 12 residues. The ends lost 0 bases at V and 12 bases at J; junction bases unmatched: 2. Germline CDR1 is SGHDT and CDR2 is YYEEEE.

The chain links TRBV11-2 to TRBJ1-5; possibly TRBD1 for D (5 bases). Germline lookup yields CDR1 SGHAT and CDR2 FQNNGV. The CDR3 is made up of 15 amino acids. Trimming removed 2 bases from V and 4 bases from J, with 12 bases in between. CDR3 nucleotide sequence: TGTGCCAGCAGCTTATCGGGGGGTCTTAATCAGCCCCAGCATTTT. Its protein is CASSLSGGLNQPQHF.

The V and J genes are TRBV4-1 and TRBJ2-3; D is uncertain. The CDR3 consists of 16 residues. Deletions cut 4 bases from V and 3 bases from J, with 17 bases between. Per the germline V gene, CDR1 is MGHRA and CDR2 is YSYEKL. The CDR3 DNA is TGCGCCAGCAGCCCCGGACCGGTTGGGATTACAGATACGCAGTATTTT. This sequence encodes CASSPGPVGITDTQYF.

This chain joins TRBV5-1 and TRBJ1-2, with TRBD1 matching over 8 bases. Germline-derived CDR1 and CDR2 are SGHRS and YFSETQ. J gave up 3 bases and V 2 bases, and 6 bases lay outside the gene matches. The CDR3 loop spans 15 amino acids. The CDR3 loop is CASSLQGVGDYGYTF. The CDR3, as DNA: TGCGCCAGCAGCTTACAGGGGGTAGGAGACTATGGCTACACCTTC.

This clone was seen only once. The chain is built from TRBV28 and TRBJ2-3; tentatively, D is TRBD2 (5 bases). The CDR3 has 14 amino acids. Germline CDR1 MDHEN, CDR2 SYDVKM. Deletions cut 11 bases from V and 1 base from J, with 16 bases between. Written as DNA, the CDR3 is TGTGCCGGCATGATCGAGGGCGGCACAGATACGCAGTATTTT. Its translation: CAGMIEGGTDTQYF.

The rearrangement uses TRBV19 and TRBJ2-7; D may match TRBD1 or TRBD2 (5 bases each). The CDR3 length is 14 residues. Germline V CDR1 and CDR2: LNHDA, SQIVND (reference sequence). V was pared by 3 bases and J by 1 base, with 10 bases between. CDR3 DNA sequence: TGTGCCAGTAGTATCCGGGACGCGTCCTACGAGCAGTACTTC. This codes for CASSIRDASYEQYF.

The chain carries TRBV29-1 and TRBJ1-2; D gene ambiguous. This CDR3 region has 13 residues. V lost 7 bases and J 0 bases, leaving 12 bases between the germline ends. CDR1 is SQVTM, CDR2 ANQGSEA, per germline. This CDR3 reads CSASPIANYGYTF. In DNA form, the CDR3 reads TGCAGCGCCAGCCCCATAGCTAACTATGGCTACACCTTC.

This sequence joins TRBV19 and TRBJ2-3; TRBD1 matches at 10 bases. Per the germline V gene, CDR1 is LNHDA and CDR2 is SQIVND (reference sequence). V gave up 9 bases and J gave up 6 bases; unmatched junction bases: 12. This CDR3 contains 15 residues. The CDR3 DNA sequence: TGTGCCAGCCGGGACAGGGGAAATTGGTTGGATACGCAGTATTTT. It translates to CASRDRGNWLDTQYF.

The rearrangement uses TRBV27 and TRBJ1-2; 9 bases line up with TRBD1. The CDR3 totals 15 residues. Germline loops: CDR1 MNHEY, CDR2 SMNVEV (reference sequence). The junction had 8 bases not matched to a gene; V was cut back by 5 bases and J by 4 bases. The CDR3 region is CASSLRGQGIYGYTF. CDR3 sequence (DNA): TGTGCCAGCAGTCTAAGGGGACAGGGTATCTATGGCTACACCTTC.

The J gene is TRBJ1-1, the V gene TRBV18, with D perhaps matching TRBD1 (5 bases). Germline values: CDR1 KGHSH, CDR2 LQKENI. Trimming removed 1 base from V and 7 bases from J, with 10 bases in between. This CDR3 comprises 13 residues. CDR3 DNA: TGTGCCAGCTCACCACAGGGGCGGATTGAAGCTTTCTTT. It codes for CASSPQGRIEAFF.

The chain couples TRBV20-1 to TRBJ2-7, with D possibly being TRBD1 (5 bases). Germline values: CDR1 DFQATT, CDR2 SNEGSKA (reference sequence). Trimming shortened V by 3 bases and J by 2 bases, and 14 bases separated the two germline ends. The CDR3 runs 14 residues. This chain's CDR3 is CSASPRQRTYEQYF. CDR3 sequence (DNA): TGCAGTGCTAGTCCGAGACAGCGAACCTACGAGCAGTACTTC.

V usage is TRBV10-3 and J usage is TRBJ2-3; a possible D gene is TRBD1 (6 bases). The germline CDR1 and CDR2 sequences are ENHRY and SYGVKD. The CDR3 sequence is 14 residues long. With 10 bases removed from V and 2 bases from J, the gap between germline ends came to 16 bases. The CDR3: CATEAGTLTDTQYF. The CDR3 coding sequence is TGTGCCACCGAAGCCGGGACACTCACAGATACGCAGTATTTT.

This clone appeared once. The gene calls are TRBV3-1 (or the pseudogene TRBV3-2) and TRBJ1-2; the D is unclear. With 0 bases removed from V and 5 bases from J, the gap between germline ends came to 13 bases. Per the germline V gene, CDR1 is LGHDT and CDR2 is YNNKEL (reference sequence). The CDR3 contains 15 residues. The DNA for the CDR3 is TGTGCCAGCAGCCAAGATAATGAGGCAGAATATGGCTACACCTTC. It is translated as CASSQDNEAEYGYTF.

This chain connects TRBV21-1 to TRBJ1-3; TRBD1, the table's D call, lacks a check against the DNA. TRBV21-1 is recorded as a pseudogene. The length of the CDR3 is 17 residues. The CDR3 DNA reads as TGTGCCAGTCGGCGCCCTCTACATGACAGCCCTGGAAACACCATATATTTT. It is translated as CASRRPLHDSPGNTIYF.

The chain joins TRBV15 to TRBJ2-7; D perhaps matches TRBD2 (6 bases). V was trimmed by 4 bases and J by 6 bases, leaving 19 bases between them. The CDR3 is 15 residues long. The germline gives CDR1 LNHNV, CDR2 YYDKDF (reference sequence). The CDR3 reads CATSIRDSSMAEQYF. In DNA, the CDR3 is TGTGCCACCAGCATCCGGGACTCCTCGATGGCCGAGCAGTACTTC.

This chain connects TRBV12-5 to TRBJ1-1; 11 nucleotides align to TRBD1. The CDR3 covers 17 residues. Germline CDR1 reads LGHNT; CDR2 reads FRNRAP. V lost 3 bases to trimming and J lost 6 bases; unmatched junction nucleotides: 12. For the CDR3, the DNA is TGTGCTAGTGGTTTTTCCCCTGGACAGGGGGCGAAGGCTGAAGCTTTCTTT. Translating it yields CASGFSPGQGAKAEAFF.

The gene calls are TRBV9 and TRBJ2-7, with 8 positions matching TRBD2. This CDR3 is built from 14 residues. Per germline, CDR1 SGDLS and CDR2 YYNGEE. After removal of 7 bases from V and 4 bases from J, the junction contained 10 bases not matched to a gene. The CDR3 sequence: CASSPGTRWYEQYF. CDR3 DNA sequence: TGTGCCAGCTCTCCCGGGACTAGGTGGTACGAGCAGTACTTC.

The chain uses TRBV6-6 and TRBJ1-1; 7 bases are shared with TRBD1. The CDR3 runs to 14 residues. V shed 3 bases and J 4 bases; nucleotides not matched to a gene: 5. Per germline, CDR1 MNHNY and CDR2 SVGAGI (reference sequence). The CDR3 DNA follows: TGTGCCAGCAGTTATACCAGGGGGGTCACTGAAGCTTTCTTT. Residues: CASSYTRGVTEAFF.

This clone was observed a few times. This sequence joins TRBV18 and TRBJ1-4; no clear D. The CDR3 has 12 amino acids. V was pared by 4 bases and J by 8 bases, with 8 bases between. Germline values: CDR1 KGHSH, CDR2 LQKENI. Here the CDR3 DNA reads TGTGCCAGCTCACTAGCATCGGAAAAACTGTTTTTT. Its protein product is CASSLASEKLFF.

This chain links TRBV7-8 with TRBJ2-1; D possibly corresponds to TRBD2 (5 bases). Looked up from germline, CDR1 is SGHVS and CDR2 is FQNEAQ. This CDR3 is built from 11 residues. The V end lost 10 bases, the J end lost 6 bases, and 10 bases lay between the germline ends. The CDR3: CATTSGNEQFF. The DNA of the CDR3 is TGTGCCACCACGAGCGGCAATGAGCAGTTCTTC.

The V call is TRBV7-9, the J call TRBJ1-3; TRBD1 aligns across 7 bases. V lost 5 bases to trimming and J lost 1 base; unmatched junction nucleotides: 11. Germline V gene data show CDR1 as SEHNR and CDR2 as FQNEAQ (reference sequence). The CDR3 runs to 17 residues. The CDR3 DNA sequence: TGTGCCAGCAGCGGCGGGGGGACAGTAAGATCTGGAAACACCATATATTTT. Translating it yields CASSGGGTVRSGNTIYF.

The J gene is TRBJ2-7, the V gene TRBV28, with 7 bases identical to TRBD2. The length of the CDR3 is 11 residues. Germline V gives CDR1 MDHEN, CDR2 SYDVKM. The V gene end was trimmed by 8 bases and the J gene end by 3 bases; junction bases not matched to a gene: 1. This CDR3 reads CASAGDYEQYF. In DNA, the CDR3 is TGTGCCAGCGCGGGAGACTACGAGCAGTACTTC.

The V gene is TRBV15, the J gene TRBJ2-3; D is undetermined. Between the trimmed V and J ends, which lost 1 base and 0 bases, there was a span of 5 bases. The CDR3 totals 14 residues. Germline V gene sequence: CDR1 LNHNV, CDR2 YYDKDF (reference sequence). CDR3 DNA sequence: TGTGCCACCAGCAGAGGACTGAGCACAGATACGCAGTATTTT. Protein product: CATSRGLSTDTQYF.

The CDR3 sequence is CSVEGLGYNEQFF. The CDR3 bases are TGCAGCGTCGAGGGATTAGGGTACAATGAGCAGTTCTTC. V usage is TRBV29-1 and J usage is TRBJ2-1; tentatively, D is TRBD2 (5 bases). The CDR3 is made up of 13 amino acids. Germline lookup yields CDR1 SQVTM and CDR2 ANQGSEA. Trimming took 6 bases from V and 4 from J, leaving 13 bases between them.